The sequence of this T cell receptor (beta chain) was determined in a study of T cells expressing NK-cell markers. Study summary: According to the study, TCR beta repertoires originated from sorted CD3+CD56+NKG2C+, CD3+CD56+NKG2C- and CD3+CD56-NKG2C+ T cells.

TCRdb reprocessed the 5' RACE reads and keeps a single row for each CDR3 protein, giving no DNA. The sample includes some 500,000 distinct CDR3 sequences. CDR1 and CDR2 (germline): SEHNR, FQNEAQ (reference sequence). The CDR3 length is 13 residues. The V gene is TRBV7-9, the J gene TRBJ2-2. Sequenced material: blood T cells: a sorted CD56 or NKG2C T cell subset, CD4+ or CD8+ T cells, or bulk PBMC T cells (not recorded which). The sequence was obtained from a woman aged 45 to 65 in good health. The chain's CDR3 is CASSLKTTGELFF.